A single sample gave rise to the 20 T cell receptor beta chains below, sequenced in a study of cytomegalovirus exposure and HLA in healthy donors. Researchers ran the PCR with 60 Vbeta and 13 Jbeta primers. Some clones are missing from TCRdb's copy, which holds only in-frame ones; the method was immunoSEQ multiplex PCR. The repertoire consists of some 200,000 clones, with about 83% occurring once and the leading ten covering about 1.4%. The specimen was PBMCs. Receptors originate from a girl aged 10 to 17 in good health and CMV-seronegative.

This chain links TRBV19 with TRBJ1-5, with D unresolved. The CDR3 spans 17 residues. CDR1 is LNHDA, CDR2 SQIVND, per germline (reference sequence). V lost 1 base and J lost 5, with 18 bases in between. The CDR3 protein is CASSIARGRTADQPQHF. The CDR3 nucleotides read TGTGCCAGTAGTATAGCCCGAGGCAGAACTGCGGATCAGCCCCAGCATTTT. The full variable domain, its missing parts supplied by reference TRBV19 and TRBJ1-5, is DGGITQSPKYLFRKEGQNVTLSCEQNLNHDAMYWYRQDPGQGLRLIYYSQIVNDFQKGDIAEGYSVSREKKESFPLTVTSAQKNPTAFYLCASSIARGRTADQPQHFGDGTRLSIL.

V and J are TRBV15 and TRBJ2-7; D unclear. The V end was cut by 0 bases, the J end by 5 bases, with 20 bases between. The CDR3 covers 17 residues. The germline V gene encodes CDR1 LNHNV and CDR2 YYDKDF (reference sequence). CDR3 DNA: TGTGCCACCAGCAGAGATCAAACAGTTCTGTCGTCGGACGAGCAGTACTTC. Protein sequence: CATSRDQTVLSSDEQYF.

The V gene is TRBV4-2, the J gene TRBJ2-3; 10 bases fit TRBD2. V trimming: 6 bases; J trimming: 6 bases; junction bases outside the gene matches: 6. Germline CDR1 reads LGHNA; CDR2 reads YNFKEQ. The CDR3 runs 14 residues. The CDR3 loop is CASRSGGGQDTQYF. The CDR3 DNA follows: TGTGCCAGCAGAAGCGGGGGGGGGCAGGATACGCAGTATTTT.

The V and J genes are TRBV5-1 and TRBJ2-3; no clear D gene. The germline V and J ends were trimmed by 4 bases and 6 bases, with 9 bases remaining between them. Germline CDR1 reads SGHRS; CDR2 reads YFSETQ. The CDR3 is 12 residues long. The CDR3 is CASSPAQDTQYF. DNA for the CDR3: TGCGCCAGCAGCCCCGCTCAGGATACGCAGTATTTT.

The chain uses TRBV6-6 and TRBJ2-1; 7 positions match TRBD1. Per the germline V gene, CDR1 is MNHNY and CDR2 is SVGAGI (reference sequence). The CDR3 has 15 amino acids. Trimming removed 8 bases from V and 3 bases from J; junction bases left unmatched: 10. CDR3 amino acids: CASQTSQGVYNEQFF. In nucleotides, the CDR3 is TGTGCCAGCCAAACGTCTCAGGGGGTCTACAATGAGCAGTTCTTC.

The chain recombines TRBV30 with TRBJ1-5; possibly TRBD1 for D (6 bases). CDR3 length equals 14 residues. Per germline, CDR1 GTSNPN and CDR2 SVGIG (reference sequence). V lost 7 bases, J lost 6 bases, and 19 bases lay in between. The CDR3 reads CASRGGAGGQPQHF. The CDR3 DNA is TGTGCCTCGAGGGGGGGGGCTGGGGGTCAGCCCCAGCATTTT.

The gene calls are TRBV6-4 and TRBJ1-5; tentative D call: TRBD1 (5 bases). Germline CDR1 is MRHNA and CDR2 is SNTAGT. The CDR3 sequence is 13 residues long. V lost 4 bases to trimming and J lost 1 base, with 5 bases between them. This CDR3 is CASSAGSNQPQHF. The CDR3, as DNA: TGTGCCAGCAGTGCAGGGAGCAATCAGCCCCAGCATTTT.

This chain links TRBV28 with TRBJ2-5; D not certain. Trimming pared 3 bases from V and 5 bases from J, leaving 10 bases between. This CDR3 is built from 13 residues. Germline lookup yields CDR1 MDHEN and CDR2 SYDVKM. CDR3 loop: CASSLPPTETQYF. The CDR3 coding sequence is TGTGCCAGCAGTTTGCCCCCGACTGAGACCCAGTACTTC.

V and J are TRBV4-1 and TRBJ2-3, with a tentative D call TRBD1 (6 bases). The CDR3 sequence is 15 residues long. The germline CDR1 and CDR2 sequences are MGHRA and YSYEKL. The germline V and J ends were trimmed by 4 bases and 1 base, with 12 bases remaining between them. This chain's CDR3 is CASSLIRQGTDTQYF. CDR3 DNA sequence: TGCGCCAGCAGCCTTATAAGACAGGGCACAGATACGCAGTATTTT.

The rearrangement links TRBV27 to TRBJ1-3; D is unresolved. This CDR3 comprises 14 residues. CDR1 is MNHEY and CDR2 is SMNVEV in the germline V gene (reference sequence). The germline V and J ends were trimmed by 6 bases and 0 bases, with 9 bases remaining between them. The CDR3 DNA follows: TGTGCCAGCAGCCCACAGTTCTCTGGAAACACCATATATTTT. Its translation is CASSPQFSGNTIYF.

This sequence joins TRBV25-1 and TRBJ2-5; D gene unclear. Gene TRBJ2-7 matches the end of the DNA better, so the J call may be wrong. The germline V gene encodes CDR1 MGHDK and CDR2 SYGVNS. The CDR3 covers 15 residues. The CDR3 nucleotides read TGTGCCAGCAGTGGTTATCGCGGTGATTCCTACGAGCAGTACTTC. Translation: CASSGYRGDSYEQYF.

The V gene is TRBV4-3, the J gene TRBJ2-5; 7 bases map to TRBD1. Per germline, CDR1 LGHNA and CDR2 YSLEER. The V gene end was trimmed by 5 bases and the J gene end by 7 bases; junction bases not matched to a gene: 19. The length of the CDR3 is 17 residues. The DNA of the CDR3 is TGCGCCAGCAGCTTAATAAACCGGGACAGATCGTTTGGGACCCAGTACTTC. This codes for CASSLINRDRSFGTQYF.

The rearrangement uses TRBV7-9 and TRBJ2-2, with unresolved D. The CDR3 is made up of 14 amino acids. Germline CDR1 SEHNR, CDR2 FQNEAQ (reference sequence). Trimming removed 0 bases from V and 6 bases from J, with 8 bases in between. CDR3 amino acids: CASSLARRSGELFF. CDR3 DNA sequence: TGTGCCAGCAGCTTAGCGCGTCGATCCGGGGAGCTGTTTTTT. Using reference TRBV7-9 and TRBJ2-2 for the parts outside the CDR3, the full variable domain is DTGVSQNPRHKITKRGQNVTFRCDPISEHNRLYWYRQTLGQGPEFLTYFQNEAQLEKSRLLSDRFSAERPKGSFSTLEIQRTEQGDSAMYLCASSLARRSGELFFGEGSRLTVL.

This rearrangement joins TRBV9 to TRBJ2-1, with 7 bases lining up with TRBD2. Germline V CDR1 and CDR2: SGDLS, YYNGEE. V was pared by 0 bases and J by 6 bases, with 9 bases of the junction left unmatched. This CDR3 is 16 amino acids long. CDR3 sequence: CASSVDWTRVGNEQFF. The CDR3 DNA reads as TGTGCCAGCAGCGTAGATTGGACTAGGGTAGGCAATGAGCAGTTCTTC. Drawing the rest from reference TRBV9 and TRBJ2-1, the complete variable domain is DSGVTQTPKHLITATGQRVTLRCSPRSGDLSVYWYQQSLDQGLQFLIQYYNGEERAKGNILERFSAQQFPDLHSELNLSSLELGDSALYFCASSVDWTRVGNEQFFGPGTRLTVL.

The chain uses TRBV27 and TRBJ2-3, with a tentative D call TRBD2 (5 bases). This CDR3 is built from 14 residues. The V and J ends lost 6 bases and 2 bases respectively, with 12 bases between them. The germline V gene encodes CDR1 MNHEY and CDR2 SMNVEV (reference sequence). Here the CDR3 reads CASRPGIYTDTQYF. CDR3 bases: TGTGCCAGCAGACCGGGGATCTACACAGATACGCAGTATTTT.

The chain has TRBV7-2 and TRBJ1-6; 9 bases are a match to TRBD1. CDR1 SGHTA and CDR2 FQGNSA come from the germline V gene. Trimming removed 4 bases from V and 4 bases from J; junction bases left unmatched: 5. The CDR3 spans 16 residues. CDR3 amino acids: CASSSSQGAYNSPLHF. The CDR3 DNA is TGTGCCAGCAGCTCATCACAGGGGGCGTATAATTCACCCCTCCACTTT.

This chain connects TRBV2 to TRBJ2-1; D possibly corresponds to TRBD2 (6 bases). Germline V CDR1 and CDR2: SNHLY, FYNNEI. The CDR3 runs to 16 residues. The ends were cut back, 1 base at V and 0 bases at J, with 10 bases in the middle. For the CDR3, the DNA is TGTGCCAGCAGTGAAGGGGCCGGGAGCTCCTACAATGAGCAGTTCTTC. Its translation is CASSEGAGSSYNEQFF.

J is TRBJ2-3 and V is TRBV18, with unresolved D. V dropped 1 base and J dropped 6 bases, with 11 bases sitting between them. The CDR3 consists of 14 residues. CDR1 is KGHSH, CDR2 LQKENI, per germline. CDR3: CASSPHLSKDTQYF. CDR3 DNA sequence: TGTGCCAGCTCACCACACTTATCAAAGGATACGCAGTATTTT. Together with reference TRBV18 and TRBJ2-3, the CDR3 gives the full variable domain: NAGVMQNPRHLVRRRGQEARLRCSPMKGHSHVYWYRQLPEEGLKFMVYLQKENIIDESGMPKERFSAEFPKEGPSILRIQQVVRGDSAAYFCASSPHLSKDTQYFGPGTRLTVL.

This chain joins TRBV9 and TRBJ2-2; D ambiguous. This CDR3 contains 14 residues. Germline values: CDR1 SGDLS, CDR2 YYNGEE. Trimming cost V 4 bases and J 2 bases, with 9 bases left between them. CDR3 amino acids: CASSPTSNTGELFF. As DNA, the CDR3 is TGTGCCAGCAGCCCGACATCAAACACCGGGGAGCTGTTTTTT. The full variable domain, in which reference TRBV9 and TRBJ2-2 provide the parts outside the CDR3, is DSGVTQTPKHLITATGQRVTLRCSPRSGDLSVYWYQQSLDQGLQFLIQYYNGEERAKGNILERFSAQQFPDLHSELNLSSLELGDSALYFCASSPTSNTGELFFGEGSRLTVL.

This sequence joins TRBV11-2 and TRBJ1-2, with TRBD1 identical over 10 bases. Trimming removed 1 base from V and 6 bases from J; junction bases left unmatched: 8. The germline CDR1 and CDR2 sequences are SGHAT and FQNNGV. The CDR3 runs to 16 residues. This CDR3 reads CASSLVFGTGVNGYTF. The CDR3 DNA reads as TGTGCCAGCAGCTTAGTATTCGGGACAGGGGTAAATGGCTACACCTTC.